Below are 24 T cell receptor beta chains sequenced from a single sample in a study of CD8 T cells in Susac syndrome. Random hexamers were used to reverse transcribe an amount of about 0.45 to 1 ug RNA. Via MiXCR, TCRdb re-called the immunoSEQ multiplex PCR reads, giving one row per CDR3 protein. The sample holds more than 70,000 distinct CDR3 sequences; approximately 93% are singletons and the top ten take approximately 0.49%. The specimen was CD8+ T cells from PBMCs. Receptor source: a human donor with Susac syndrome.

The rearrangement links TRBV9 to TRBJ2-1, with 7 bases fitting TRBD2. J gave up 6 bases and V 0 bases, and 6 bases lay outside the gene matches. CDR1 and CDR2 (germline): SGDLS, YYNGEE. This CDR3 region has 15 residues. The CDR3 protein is CASSVGYGGGNEQFF. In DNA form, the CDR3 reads TGTGCCAGCAGCGTAGGGTATGGGGGGGGCAATGAGCAGTTCTTC.

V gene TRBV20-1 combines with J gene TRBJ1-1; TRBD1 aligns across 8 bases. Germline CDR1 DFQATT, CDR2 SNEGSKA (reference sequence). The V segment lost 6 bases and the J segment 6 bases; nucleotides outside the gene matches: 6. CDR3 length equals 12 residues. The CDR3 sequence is CSADSGGSEAFF. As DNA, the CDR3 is TGCAGTGCAGACTCAGGGGGCTCTGAAGCTTTCTTT.

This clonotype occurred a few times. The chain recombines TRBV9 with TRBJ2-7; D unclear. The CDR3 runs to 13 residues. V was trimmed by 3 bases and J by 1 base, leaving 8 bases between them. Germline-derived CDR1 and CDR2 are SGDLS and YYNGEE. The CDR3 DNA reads TGTGCCAGCAGCGCCTCCTCATCCTACGAGCAGTACTTC. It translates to CASSASSSYEQYF. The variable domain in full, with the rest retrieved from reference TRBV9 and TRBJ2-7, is DSGVTQTPKHLITATGQRVTLRCSPRSGDLSVYWYQQSLDQGLQFLIQYYNGEERAKGNILERFSAQQFPDLHSELNLSSLELGDSALYFCASSASSSYEQYFGPGTRLTVT.

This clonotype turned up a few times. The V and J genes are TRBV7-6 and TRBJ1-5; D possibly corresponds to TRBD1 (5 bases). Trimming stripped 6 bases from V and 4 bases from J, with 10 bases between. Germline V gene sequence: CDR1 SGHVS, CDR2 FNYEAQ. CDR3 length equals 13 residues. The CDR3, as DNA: TGTGCCAGCAGTGACGGGGGAAATCAGCCCCAGCATTTT. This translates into CASSDGGNQPQHF.

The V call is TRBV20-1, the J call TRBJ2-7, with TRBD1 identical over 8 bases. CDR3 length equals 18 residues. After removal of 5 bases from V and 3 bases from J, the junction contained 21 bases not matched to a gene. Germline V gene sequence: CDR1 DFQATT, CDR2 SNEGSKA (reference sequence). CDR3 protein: CSAPNSADGQGFFYEQYF. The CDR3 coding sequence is TGCAGTGCTCCAAACTCGGCCGACGGACAGGGATTTTTCTACGAGCAGTACTTC.

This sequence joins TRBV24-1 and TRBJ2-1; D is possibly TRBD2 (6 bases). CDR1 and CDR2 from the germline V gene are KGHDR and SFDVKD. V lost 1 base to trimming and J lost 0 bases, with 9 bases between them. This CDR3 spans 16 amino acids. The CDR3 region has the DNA TGTGCCACCAGTGATTTAGGGCGGGGCTCCTACAATGAGCAGTTCTTC. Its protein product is CATSDLGRGSYNEQFF.

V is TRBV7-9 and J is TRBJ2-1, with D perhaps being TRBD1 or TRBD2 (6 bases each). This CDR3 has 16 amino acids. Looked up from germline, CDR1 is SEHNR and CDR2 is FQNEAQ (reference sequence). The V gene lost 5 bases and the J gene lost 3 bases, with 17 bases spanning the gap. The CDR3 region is CASSPPTGADYNEQFF. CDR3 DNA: TGTGCCAGCAGCCCCCCCACGGGGGCGGACTACAATGAGCAGTTCTTC.

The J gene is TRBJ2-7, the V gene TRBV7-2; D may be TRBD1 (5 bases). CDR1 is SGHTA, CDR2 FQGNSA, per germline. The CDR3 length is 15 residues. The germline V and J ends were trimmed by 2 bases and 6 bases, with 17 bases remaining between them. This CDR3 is CASSLSDSLLAEQYF. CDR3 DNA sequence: TGTGCCAGCAGCTTATCCGACAGTCTACTTGCCGAGCAGTACTTC.

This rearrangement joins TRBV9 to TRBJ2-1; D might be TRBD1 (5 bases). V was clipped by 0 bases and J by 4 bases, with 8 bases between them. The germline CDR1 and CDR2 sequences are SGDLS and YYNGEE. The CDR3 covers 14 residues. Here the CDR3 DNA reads TGTGCCAGCAGCGTAGGACAGCTTTACAATGAGCAGTTCTTC. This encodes CASSVGQLYNEQFF. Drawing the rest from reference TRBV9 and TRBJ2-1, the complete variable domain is DSGVTQTPKHLITATGQRVTLRCSPRSGDLSVYWYQQSLDQGLQFLIQYYNGEERAKGNILERFSAQQFPDLHSELNLSSLELGDSALYFCASSVGQLYNEQFFGPGTRLTVL.

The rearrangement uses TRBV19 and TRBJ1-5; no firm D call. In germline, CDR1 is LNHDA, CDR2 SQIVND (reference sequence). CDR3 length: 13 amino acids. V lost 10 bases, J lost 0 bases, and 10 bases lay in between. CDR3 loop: CATMDGSNQPQHF. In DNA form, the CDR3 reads TGTGCCACAATGGACGGTAGCAATCAGCCCCAGCATTTT.

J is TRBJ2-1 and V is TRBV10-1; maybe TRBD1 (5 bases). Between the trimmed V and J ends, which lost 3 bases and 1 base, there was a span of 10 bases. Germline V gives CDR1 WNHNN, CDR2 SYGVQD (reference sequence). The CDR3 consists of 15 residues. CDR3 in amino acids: CASSDPRASYNEQFF. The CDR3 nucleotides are TGCGCCAGCAGTGACCCCAGGGCTTCCTACAATGAGCAGTTCTTC.

The CDR3 DNA is TGCGCCAGCAGCCCCTCGGTTCAGGGGGCTGCCTACGAGCAGTACTTC. This encodes CASSPSVQGAAYEQYF. V and J are TRBV5-1 and TRBJ2-7, with 8 positions matching TRBD1. Germline lookup yields CDR1 SGHRS and CDR2 YFSETQ. CDR3 size: 16 residues. V dropped 4 bases and J dropped 2; count of bases not matched to a gene: 11.

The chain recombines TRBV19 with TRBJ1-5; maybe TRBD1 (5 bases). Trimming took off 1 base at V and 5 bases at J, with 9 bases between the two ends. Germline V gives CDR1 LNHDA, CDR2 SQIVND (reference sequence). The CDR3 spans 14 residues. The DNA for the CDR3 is TGTGCCAGTAGTATAGGGGACTGGGATCAGCCCCAGCATTTT. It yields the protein CASSIGDWDQPQHF.

CDR3: CASRKEGFNEKLFF. The CDR3 DNA follows: TGTGCCAGCAGGAAAGAGGGCTTTAATGAAAAACTGTTTTTT. This rearrangement joins TRBV25-1 to TRBJ1-4; no clear D. V was cut by 6 bases and J by 4 bases, with 12 bases left in between. This CDR3 region has 14 residues. Germline loops: CDR1 MGHDK, CDR2 SYGVNS.

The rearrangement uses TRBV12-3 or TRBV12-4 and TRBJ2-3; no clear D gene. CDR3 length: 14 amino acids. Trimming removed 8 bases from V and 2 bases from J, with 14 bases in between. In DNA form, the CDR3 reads TGTGCCAGCCGCGACGGACCCTACACAGATACGCAGTATTTT. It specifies CASRDGPYTDTQYF.

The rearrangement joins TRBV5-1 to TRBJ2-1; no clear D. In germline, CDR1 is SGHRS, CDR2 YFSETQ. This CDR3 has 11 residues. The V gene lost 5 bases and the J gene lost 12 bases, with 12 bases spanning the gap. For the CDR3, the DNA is TGCGCCAGCAGTTATGGGCCTTGGCAGTTCTTC. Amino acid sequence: CASSYGPWQFF. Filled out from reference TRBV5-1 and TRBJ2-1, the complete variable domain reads KAGVTQTPRYLIKTRGQQVTLSCSPISGHRSVSWYQQTPGQGLQFLFEYFSETQRNKGNFPGRFSGRQFSNSRSEMNVSTLELGDSALYLCASSYGPWQFFGPGTRLTVL.

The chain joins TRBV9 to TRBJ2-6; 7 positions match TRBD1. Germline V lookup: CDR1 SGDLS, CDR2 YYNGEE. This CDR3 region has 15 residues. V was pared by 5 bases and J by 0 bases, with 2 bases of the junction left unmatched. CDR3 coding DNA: TGTGCCAGCAGGACAGGGAACTCTGGGGCCAACGTCCTGACTTTC. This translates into CASRTGNSGANVLTF. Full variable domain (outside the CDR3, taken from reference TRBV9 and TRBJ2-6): DSGVTQTPKHLITATGQRVTLRCSPRSGDLSVYWYQQSLDQGLQFLIQYYNGEERAKGNILERFSAQQFPDLHSELNLSSLELGDSALYFCASRTGNSGANVLTFGAGSRLTVL.

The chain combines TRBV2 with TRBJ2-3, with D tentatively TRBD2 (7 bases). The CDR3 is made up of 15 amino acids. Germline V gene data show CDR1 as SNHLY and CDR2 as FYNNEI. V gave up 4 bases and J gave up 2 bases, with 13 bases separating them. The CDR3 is CASSARGGHTDTQYF. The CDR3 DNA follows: TGTGCCAGCAGTGCGCGCGGGGGCCACACAGATACGCAGTATTTT.

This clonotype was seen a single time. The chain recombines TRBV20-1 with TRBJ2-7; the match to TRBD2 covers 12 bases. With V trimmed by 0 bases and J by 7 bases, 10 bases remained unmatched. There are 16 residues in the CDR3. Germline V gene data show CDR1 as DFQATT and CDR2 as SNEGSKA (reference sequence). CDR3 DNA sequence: TGCAGTGCTAGAGATTGGCTAGCGGGGGGGCCGGGTGAGCAGTACTTC. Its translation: CSARDWLAGGPGEQYF.

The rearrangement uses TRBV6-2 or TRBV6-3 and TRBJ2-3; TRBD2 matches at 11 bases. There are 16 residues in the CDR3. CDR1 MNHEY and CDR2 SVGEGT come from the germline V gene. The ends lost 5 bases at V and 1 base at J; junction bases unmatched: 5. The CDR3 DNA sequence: TGTGCCAGCAGTCCCCGACTAGCGGGGCGCACAGATACGCAGTATTTT. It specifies CASSPRLAGRTDTQYF.

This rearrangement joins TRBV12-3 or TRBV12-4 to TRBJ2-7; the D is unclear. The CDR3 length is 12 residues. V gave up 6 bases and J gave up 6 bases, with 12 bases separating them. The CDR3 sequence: CASSSVPTEQYF. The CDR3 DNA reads TGTGCCAGCAGCTCAGTTCCTACCGAGCAGTACTTC.

CDR3 nucleotide sequence: TGTGCCAGCAGCTTACGGGCTCCTAACACCGGGGAGCTGTTTTTT. Protein product: CASSLRAPNTGELFF. The gene calls are TRBV7-9 and TRBJ2-2, with no clear D. The V gene's germline CDR1 is SEHNR and CDR2 FQNEAQ (reference sequence). CDR3 length equals 15 residues. The germline V and J ends were trimmed by 2 bases and 2 bases, with 9 bases remaining between them.

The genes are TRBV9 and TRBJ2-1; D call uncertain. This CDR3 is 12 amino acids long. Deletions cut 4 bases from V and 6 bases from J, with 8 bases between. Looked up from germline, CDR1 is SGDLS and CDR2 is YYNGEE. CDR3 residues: CASSNPGNEQFF. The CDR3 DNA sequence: TGTGCCAGCAGCAACCCTGGCAATGAGCAGTTCTTC.

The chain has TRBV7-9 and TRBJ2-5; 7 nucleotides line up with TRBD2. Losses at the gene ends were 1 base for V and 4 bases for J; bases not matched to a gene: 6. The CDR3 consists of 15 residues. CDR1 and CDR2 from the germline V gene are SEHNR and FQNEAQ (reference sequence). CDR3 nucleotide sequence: TGTGCCAGCAGCTTAGTCTCAGGCGGGGGAGAGACCCAGTACTTC. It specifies CASSLVSGGGETQYF.